These 14 T cell receptor beta chains came from one sample sequenced in a study of human T cells and chemical hapten exposure. TCRdb processed the RACE reads anew with MiXCR; each CDR3 protein has one entry. This sample yields a few hundred thousand distinct CDR3 sequences, of which over 6% are seen a single time; roughly 5.4% belongs to the top ten. As to time point: patch test 2, 6 weeks after DPC sensitization. Specified treatment: therapeutic diphenylcyclopropenone sensitization with weekly scalp DPC. The source was whole blood, collected in connection with sensitization to the hapten diphenylcyclopropenone (DPC). These TCRs come from a young woman with alopecia areata. Some clones in this sample may be carry-over from other donors' samples.

At least ten counts were recorded for this clonotype. The gene calls are TRBV20-1 and TRBJ1-1; 8 bases agree with TRBD1. Germline V gives CDR1 DFQATT, CDR2 SNEGSKA (reference sequence). The CDR3 covers 14 residues. After removal of 2 bases from V and 2 bases from J, the junction contained 4 bases not matched to a gene. As DNA, the CDR3 is TGCAGTGCTAGACCGGGACAGGTAAACACTGAAGCTTTCTTT. Translated, it gives CSARPGQVNTEAFF.

The chain uses TRBV6-2 or TRBV6-3 and TRBJ2-2; the match to TRBD2 covers 16 bases. V lost 2 bases to trimming and J lost 6 bases; unmatched junction nucleotides: 9. CDR1 and CDR2 from the germline V gene are MNHEY and SVGEGT. The CDR3 extends over 19 amino acids. This CDR3 is CASSYRPGLAGGRPGELFF. The CDR3 region has the DNA TGTGCCAGCAGTTACCGACCGGGACTAGCGGGGGGGCGGCCCGGGGAGCTGTTTTTT.

In this sample, this clonotype turned up once. This chain connects TRBV18 to TRBJ2-5; D gene unclear. Between the trimmed V and J ends, which lost 2 bases and 0 bases, there was a span of 7 bases. This CDR3 region has 14 residues. Germline V gives CDR1 KGHSH, CDR2 LQKENI. In DNA form, the CDR3 reads TGTGCCAGCTCACCATCCACCTACCAAGAGACCCAGTACTTC. Amino acid sequence: CASSPSTYQETQYF.

This sequence joins TRBV5-4 and TRBJ2-1, with a possible D match to TRBD2 (7 bases). Deletions cut 4 bases from V and 6 bases from J, with 20 bases between. Germline assignment: CDR1 SGHNT and CDR2 YYREEE (reference sequence). This CDR3 spans 16 amino acids. CDR3 loop: CASSILKGGPVNEQFF. In DNA form, the CDR3 reads TGTGCCAGCAGCATTCTCAAGGGGGGGCCCGTCAATGAGCAGTTCTTC.

V usage is TRBV25-1 and J usage is TRBJ2-7, with 9 bases identical to TRBD1. Germline lookup yields CDR1 MGHDK and CDR2 SYGVNS. The CDR3 is made up of 14 amino acids. Trimming took 1 base from V and 10 from J; bases not matched to a gene: 8. The CDR3 sequence is CASSEWPPDRGQYF. The CDR3 DNA reads as TGTGCCAGCAGTGAATGGCCCCCGGACAGGGGACAGTACTTC.

This clonotype was found many times. The V gene is TRBV29-1, the J gene TRBJ1-2; D gene ambiguous. V lost 0 bases and J lost 3, with 8 bases in between. The CDR3 is 13 residues long. From germline, CDR1 is SQVTM and CDR2 ANQGSEA. CDR3 sequence reads: CSVEDPGYYGYTF. CDR3 nucleotide sequence: TGCAGCGTTGAAGATCCAGGCTACTATGGCTACACCTTC.

This clonotype was observed a handful of times. The rearrangement links TRBV20-1 to TRBJ2-1, with 8 bases matching TRBD2. Germline V CDR1 and CDR2: DFQATT, SNEGSKA (reference sequence). The CDR3 extends over 16 amino acids. After removal of 0 bases from V and 2 bases from J, the junction contained 6 bases not matched to a gene. The DNA of the CDR3 is TGCAGTGCTAGAGATCTGGGCGGGGGGCCCTACAATGAGCAGTTCTTC. It encodes CSARDLGGGPYNEQFF.

This CDR3 is CSGGRQETQYF. The CDR3 DNA reads TGCAGCGGGGGAAGACAAGAGACCCAGTACTTC. The V and J genes are TRBV29-1 and TRBJ2-5; D is unresolved. The germline gives CDR1 SQVTM, CDR2 ANQGSEA. The CDR3 totals 11 residues. V was trimmed by 7 bases and J by 2 bases, leaving 8 bases between them.

This clonotype was seen only once. The genes are TRBV5-1 and TRBJ2-7; no clear D. The length of the CDR3 is 11 residues. The germline CDR1 and CDR2 sequences are SGHRS and YFSETQ. Trimming took 4 bases from V and 7 from J, leaving 9 bases between them. CDR3 nucleotides: TGCGCCAGCAGCCGGGCGGCGGAGCAGTACTTC. It codes for CASSRAAEQYF.

This clonotype has more than one count but fewer than ten. CDR3 protein: CASNGRVGDTQYF. CDR3 coding DNA: TGTGCCAGCAATGGCCGCGTTGGAGATACGCAGTATTTT. The chain employs TRBV27 and TRBJ2-3; D remains unclear. Germline V CDR1 and CDR2: MNHEY, SMNVEV (reference sequence). Trimming removed 7 bases from V and 5 bases from J, with 13 bases in between. The CDR3 runs 13 residues.

The chain joins TRBV6-5 to TRBJ1-1; D perhaps matches TRBD1 (6 bases). CDR1 MNHEY and CDR2 SVGAGI come from the germline V gene. With 2 bases removed from V and 4 bases from J, the gap between germline ends came to 11 bases. The CDR3 spans 14 residues. The CDR3: CASSYEGTSTEAFF. CDR3 nucleotides: TGTGCCAGCAGTTACGAAGGGACATCCACTGAAGCTTTCTTT.

This clonotype was seen at least ten times. This chain links TRBV12-3 or TRBV12-4 with TRBJ2-7, with no clear D. The CDR3 runs 13 residues. V was cut by 5 bases and J by 4 bases, with 12 bases left in between. The DNA of the CDR3 is TGTGCCAGCAGTCGCGGAACGAGGTACGAGCAGTACTTC. Translated, it gives CASSRGTRYEQYF.

A note on this clonotype: One base away lies a much larger clone, so this may be a sequencing read error. The chain recombines TRBV2 with TRBJ1-5, with D perhaps TRBD1 (6 bases). Trimming removed 6 bases from V and 0 bases from J, with 9 bases in between. The germline V gene encodes CDR1 SNHLY and CDR2 FYNNEI. CDR3 length: 14 amino acids. As DNA, the CDR3 is TGTGCCAGCAGCGGGACAAGTAGCAATCAGCCCCAGCATTTT. Encoded protein: CASSGTSSNQPQHF. Using reference TRBV2 and TRBJ1-5 for the parts outside the CDR3, the full variable domain is EPEVTQTPSHQVTQMGQEVILRCVPISNHLYFYWYRQILGQKVEFLVSFYNNEISEKSEIFDDQFSVERPDGSNFTLKIRSTKLEDSAMYFCASSGTSSNQPQHFGDGTRLSIL.

This clonotype was found many times. J is TRBJ1-5 and V is TRBV9; maybe TRBD1 (6 bases). This CDR3 is built from 15 residues. V lost 6 bases to trimming and J lost 5 bases, with 18 bases between them. Germline lookup yields CDR1 SGDLS and CDR2 YYNGEE. The CDR3 DNA is TGTGCCAGCATCTCTCATACAGGGTTACATCAGCCCCAGCATTTT. Translated: CASISHTGLHQPQHF.